The 32 T cell receptor beta chains in this list originate from one sample, sequenced in a study of multiple sclerosis patients with progressive multifocal leukoencephalopathy. Specified time point: before natalizumab initiation. Sequenced by immunoSEQ multiplex PCR; TCRdb stores in-frame clones only, minus some. Of roughly 30,000 clones in the sample, approximately 90% were seen once. What was sequenced was PBMCs. The receptors originated from a human donor with multiple sclerosis.

V is TRBV30 and J is TRBJ2-5; the match to TRBD2 covers 9 bases. The CDR3 runs to 16 residues. Germline CDR1 and CDR2: GTSNPN and SVGIG (reference sequence). V lost 7 bases to trimming and J lost 7 bases; unmatched junction nucleotides: 19. For the CDR3, the DNA is TGTGCCTCCTCTATAGCGGGAGAGGTGTATCTCGGGACCCAGTACTTC. Its protein product is CASSIAGEVYLGTQYF.

The genes are TRBV2 and TRBJ1-2; D is unclear. V lost 7 bases and J lost 4, with 13 bases in between. The CDR3 is 13 amino acids. Germline-derived CDR1 and CDR2 are SNHLY and FYNNEI. The CDR3 coding sequence is TGTGCCAGCACTGTCCATTCTGGCTATGGCTACACCTTC. Translation: CASTVHSGYGYTF.

J is TRBJ2-7 and V is TRBV28; no clear D gene. The CDR3 is 13 amino acids. Germline values: CDR1 MDHEN, CDR2 SYDVKM. Deletions cut 4 bases from V and 4 bases from J, with 11 bases between. DNA for the CDR3: TGTGCCAGCAGTTCCCCGCCGAAGTACGAGCAGTACTTC. Translated: CASSSPPKYEQYF.

The rearrangement joins TRBV28 to TRBJ1-1; no clear D gene. CDR3 length: 13 amino acids. V lost 3 bases and J 4 bases, leaving 9 bases between the germline ends. Looked up from germline, CDR1 is MDHEN and CDR2 is SYDVKM. The CDR3 DNA reads as TGTGCCAGCAGTTTTCGGGTAGGCACTGAAGCTTTCTTT. It translates to CASSFRVGTEAFF.

The chain is built from TRBV29-1 and TRBJ2-1, with D perhaps assigned TRBD1 or TRBD2 (7 bases each). This CDR3 contains 12 residues. V lost 6 bases and J 7 bases, leaving 13 bases between the germline ends. Germline V gene lookup returns CDR1 SQVTM and CDR2 ANQGSEA. CDR3 sequence reads: CSVWEGANEQFF. The CDR3 DNA reads as TGCAGCGTCTGGGAGGGGGCGAATGAGCAGTTCTTC.

The V and J genes are TRBV7-2 and TRBJ2-2; 10 bases line up with TRBD2. After removal of 3 bases from V and 6 bases from J, the junction contained 10 bases not matched to a gene. CDR1 and CDR2 (germline): SGHTA, FQGNSA. This CDR3 spans 17 amino acids. CDR3 protein: CASSLDRASGSSGELFF. In nucleotides, the CDR3 is TGTGCCAGCAGCTTGGATAGGGCTAGCGGGAGCTCCGGGGAGCTGTTTTTT.

CDR3 sequence reads: CASSATFYEQYF. Written as DNA, the CDR3 is TGTGCCAGCAGCGCTACTTTCTACGAGCAGTACTTC. This sequence joins TRBV7-2 and TRBJ2-7; D call uncertain. Germline lookup yields CDR1 SGHTA and CDR2 FQGNSA. Trimming removed 5 bases from V and 3 bases from J, with 8 bases in between. The CDR3 loop spans 12 amino acids.

The chain combines TRBV2 with TRBJ1-6, with D possibly TRBD1 on 5 matching bases. The length of the CDR3 is 13 residues. Germline V gene data show CDR1 as SNHLY and CDR2 as FYNNEI. Trimming removed 3 bases from V and 13 bases from J, with 13 bases in between. The CDR3 reads CASSEGGGLPLHF. CDR3 nucleotides: TGTGCCAGCAGTGAGGGGGGTGGCCTCCCCCTCCACTTT.

The CDR3 loop is CSVEGQLAFF. The DNA for the CDR3 is TGCAGCGTGGAGGGACAATTAGCTTTCTTT. This sequence joins TRBV29-1 and TRBJ1-1, with a weak D call TRBD1 (6 bases). Trimming removed 6 bases at V and 10 bases at J, with 12 bases between. CDR1 is SQVTM, CDR2 ANQGSEA, per germline. The CDR3 totals 10 residues.

The V call is TRBV28, the J call TRBJ1-5; the match to TRBD1 covers 7 bases. This CDR3 region has 14 residues. In germline, CDR1 is MDHEN, CDR2 SYDVKM. V gave up 6 bases and J gave up 7 bases; unmatched junction bases: 9. In DNA, the CDR3 is TGTGCCAGCAGCTTTAGACAGGGCCCGCAGCCCCAGCATTTT. As protein: CASSFRQGPQPQHF.

This clone was detected only a few times. V gene TRBV19 combines with J gene TRBJ1-1, with D uncertain. In germline, CDR1 is LNHDA, CDR2 SQIVND (reference sequence). The CDR3 has 13 residues. V dropped 6 bases and J dropped 3 bases, with 11 bases sitting between them. CDR3 DNA sequence: TGTGCCAGTAGGAGCGGAAGGGACACTGAAGCTTTCTTT. Translation: CASRSGRDTEAFF.

The V call is TRBV7-9, the J call TRBJ2-5; D not resolved. TRBJ2-7 matches the DNA end more closely, so the J call is doubtful. In germline, CDR1 is SEHNR, CDR2 FQNEAQ (reference sequence). The length of the CDR3 is 14 residues. The CDR3 DNA follows: TGTGCCAGCAGCCCGGGTCTTATGGGTTACGAGCAGTACTTC. It specifies CASSPGLMGYEQYF.

This chain links TRBV29-1 with TRBJ1-1; 10 positions match TRBD1. V shed 7 bases, J shed 4 bases, and the junction held 12 bases outside the gene matches. Germline-derived CDR1 and CDR2 are SQVTM and ANQGSEA. CDR3 length: 15 residues. CDR3 nucleotides: TGCAGCGCTCCGGGAGACAGGGGGCTGGGCACTGAAGCTTTCTTT. Its translation is CSAPGDRGLGTEAFF.

The chain links TRBV6-5 to TRBJ2-7; no reliable D call. Germline V CDR1 and CDR2: MNHEY, SVGAGI. Trimming stripped 5 bases from V and 0 bases from J, with 8 bases between. This CDR3 is built from 13 residues. The CDR3 coding sequence is TGTGCCAGCAGTGTCGACGGCTCCTACGAGCAGTACTTC. Amino acid sequence: CASSVDGSYEQYF.

The chain uses TRBV11-2 and TRBJ1-1; a weak D match, TRBD1 (5 bases). The CDR3 extends over 16 amino acids. CDR1 and CDR2 (germline): SGHAT, FQNNGV. Deletions cut 1 base from V and 2 bases from J, with 14 bases between. This CDR3 is CASSLGGGKTNTEAFF. For the CDR3, the DNA is TGTGCCAGCAGCTTAGGGGGCGGCAAGACAAACACTGAAGCTTTCTTT.

The chain couples TRBV6-1 to TRBJ2-3, with unresolved D. CDR3 length equals 14 residues. The V gene lost 1 base and the J gene lost 6 bases, with 11 bases spanning the gap. From germline, CDR1 is MNHNS and CDR2 SASEGT. CDR3 nucleotide sequence: TGTGCCAGCAGTGAAGTCCCGGCAGCGGATACGCAGTATTTT. It encodes CASSEVPAADTQYF.

J is TRBJ2-1 and V is TRBV2; D ambiguous. Between the trimmed V and J ends, which lost 5 bases and 4 bases, there was a span of 9 bases. The CDR3 is 13 amino acids. Germline values: CDR1 SNHLY, CDR2 FYNNEI. CDR3 coding DNA: TGTGCCAGCAGTCTCGACATTTACAATGAGCAGTTCTTC. This codes for CASSLDIYNEQFF.

The rearrangement uses TRBV6-1 and TRBJ2-4, with a tentative D call TRBD2 (6 bases). Per germline, CDR1 MNHNS and CDR2 SASEGT. The CDR3 spans 13 residues. V was trimmed by 7 bases and J by 6 bases, leaving 13 bases between them. The CDR3 region has the DNA TGTGCCAGCACCGAGGACTACTTAAACATTCAGTACTTC. Translation gives CASTEDYLNIQYF.

Only one count was recorded for this clone. CDR3 in amino acids: CASSLDTVAEQYF. The DNA of the CDR3 is TGTGCCAGCAGCTTAGATACAGTCGCTGAGCAGTACTTC. The chain couples TRBV11-2 to TRBJ2-7; D is unclear. Trimming cost V 0 bases and J 7 bases, with 10 bases left between them. The CDR3 covers 13 residues. Germline V gene lookup returns CDR1 SGHAT and CDR2 FQNNGV.

The V call is TRBV6-1, the J call TRBJ2-7; no clear D. Germline V gene sequence: CDR1 MNHNS, CDR2 SASEGT. V was pared by 3 bases and J by 9 bases, with 12 bases between. CDR3 length: 12 amino acids. The CDR3 nucleotides read TGTGCCAGCAGTGAGGAGTGGGGTGGGCAGTACTTC. This translates into CASSEEWGGQYF.

This clone was seen more than once but under ten times. The chain couples TRBV10-2 to TRBJ1-4, with 7 bases that match TRBD1. The CDR3 consists of 16 residues. V gave up 3 bases and J gave up 5 bases; unmatched junction bases: 9. CDR1 WSHSY and CDR2 SAAADI come from the germline V gene. The CDR3 here is CASSDFDRVRNEKLFF. CDR3 DNA sequence: TGCGCCAGCAGTGATTTTGACAGGGTTAGGAATGAAAAACTGTTTTTT.

The rearrangement uses TRBV28 and TRBJ2-1; perhaps D is TRBD1 or TRBD2 (6 bases each). With 5 bases removed from V and 7 bases from J, the gap between germline ends came to 18 bases. This CDR3 contains 15 residues. Per the germline V gene, CDR1 is MDHEN and CDR2 is SYDVKM. In DNA, the CDR3 is TGTGCCAGCAGTCCTCGTAGGGGGGTCTGGAATGAGCAGTTCTTC. Amino acid sequence: CASSPRRGVWNEQFF.

The chain couples TRBV9 to TRBJ2-1, with 12 bases identical to TRBD2. Trimming took 0 bases from V and 10 from J; bases not matched to a gene: 8. Germline CDR1 reads SGDLS; CDR2 reads YYNGEE. The CDR3 is made up of 16 amino acids. CDR3: CASSVGLAGGKGEQFF. CDR3 nucleotides: TGTGCCAGCAGCGTAGGGCTAGCGGGAGGGAAGGGCGAGCAGTTCTTC. Combining the CDR3 with reference TRBV9 and TRBJ2-1 gives the whole variable domain DSGVTQTPKHLITATGQRVTLRCSPRSGDLSVYWYQQSLDQGLQFLIQYYNGEERAKGNILERFSAQQFPDLHSELNLSSLELGDSALYFCASSVGLAGGKGEQFFGPGTRLTVL.

V is TRBV21-1 and J is TRBJ2-3; whether TRBD1, the table's D call, matches the DNA was not checked. TRBV21-1 is given as a pseudogene. CDR3 length: 15 residues. CDR3 nucleotides: TGTGCCAGCAGAACCCAGGGGGTAGACACAGATACGCAGTATTTT. It codes for CASRTQGVDTDTQYF.

This clone was observed a single time. This sequence joins TRBV23-1 and TRBJ2-3, with 7 bases aligning to TRBD1. TRBV23-1 is annotated as an ORF whose role is uncertain. This CDR3 region has 13 residues. The junction had 2 bases not matched to a gene; V was cut back by 4 bases and J by 4 bases. The DNA for the CDR3 is TGCGCCAGCAGTCTTCAGGGGGCAGATACGCAGTATTTT. Translated: CASSLQGADTQYF.

The chain links TRBV7-9 to TRBJ1-1; D might be TRBD1 (6 bases). V dropped 5 bases and J dropped 3 bases, with 13 bases sitting between them. The CDR3 covers 14 residues. CDR1 is SEHNR, CDR2 FQNEAQ, per germline (reference sequence). CDR3 residues: CASSVEGVHTEAFF. The CDR3 DNA reads as TGTGCCAGCAGCGTAGAGGGGGTTCACACTGAAGCTTTCTTT.

V usage is TRBV28 and J usage is TRBJ2-7; tentative D call: TRBD1 (6 bases). Per germline, CDR1 MDHEN and CDR2 SYDVKM. V was cut by 8 bases and J by 4 bases, with 18 bases left in between. The CDR3 has 14 residues. The CDR3 loop is CASGNRVGAYEQYF. CDR3 in DNA: TGTGCCAGCGGAAACAGGGTCGGGGCGTACGAGCAGTACTTC.

This sequence joins TRBV28 and TRBJ2-3; D remains ambiguous. Per the germline V gene, CDR1 is MDHEN and CDR2 is SYDVKM. Trimming pared 2 bases from V and 0 bases from J, leaving 6 bases between. There are 14 residues in the CDR3. CDR3 nucleotide sequence: TGTGCCAGCAGTTTACGCAGCAGCACAGATACGCAGTATTTT. This encodes CASSLRSSTDTQYF.

This rearrangement joins TRBV19 to TRBJ1-5; 10 nucleotides align to TRBD1. Germline loops: CDR1 LNHDA, CDR2 SQIVND (reference sequence). This CDR3 is 16 amino acids long. The V gene end was trimmed by 4 bases and the J gene end by 4 bases; junction bases not matched to a gene: 7. The CDR3 here is CASSTAGTGVNQPQHF. CDR3 nucleotide sequence: TGTGCCAGTAGTACGGCCGGGACAGGGGTAAATCAGCCCCAGCATTTT.

The CDR3 DNA reads TGTGCCAGCAGCTTGGCAGGGAACTATGGCTACACCTTC. Protein: CASSLAGNYGYTF. V and J are TRBV5-6 and TRBJ1-2, with D possibly matching TRBD1 (5 bases). This CDR3 region has 13 residues. The germline V and J ends were trimmed by 0 bases and 2 bases, with 5 bases remaining between them. Germline-derived CDR1 and CDR2 are SGHDT and YYEEEE.

The rearrangement joins TRBV5-1 to TRBJ2-1; D not certain. Per the germline V gene, CDR1 is SGHRS and CDR2 is YFSETQ. The V and J ends lost 4 bases and 2 bases respectively, with 10 bases between them. The CDR3 sequence is 14 residues long. The CDR3 DNA follows: TGCGCCAGCAGCGGATGGACGGCCTACAATGAGCAGTTCTTC. Translation: CASSGWTAYNEQFF.

The chain recombines TRBV2 with TRBJ1-5; D possibly corresponds to TRBD1 (6 bases). The CDR3 has 13 amino acids. With 7 bases removed from V and 8 bases from J, the gap between germline ends came to 15 bases. CDR1 SNHLY and CDR2 FYNNEI come from the germline V gene. CDR3 bases: TGTGCCAGCACTCCCCAGGGGATGGAGCCCCAGCATTTT. It translates to CASTPQGMEPQHF.